A single sample gave rise to the 29 T cell receptor beta chains below, sequenced in a study of metastatic and nonmetastatic thyroid tumors (dated by TCRdb to 2020 to 2022). Library generation was performed with PCR. Sequencing was performed on an Illumina HiSeq 4000. The public sequencing data were trimmed at Q25 with fastp and processed into clonotypes with MiXCR by TCRdb, which kept only in-frame beta chains. This sample comprises about 33,000 clones, around 15% of them detected only once. Approximately 5% of the sample is taken by the ten largest. No patient had received any treatment before thyroid surgery. The sample consisted of blood. The source of these receptors is a female donor with papillary thyroid cancer or a benign thyroid nodule (not recorded which). Some clones in this sample may be carry-over from other donors' samples.

This clone was seen ten or more times. A read error is possible here, since a much larger clone lies one base away. This rearrangement joins TRBV12-3 or TRBV12-4 to TRBJ1-1; 8 bases match TRBD1. The CDR3 loop spans 13 amino acids. CDR3: CAGSFTGGTEAFF. The CDR3 nucleotides are TGTGCCGGCAGTTTTACAGGGGGCACTGAAGCTTTCTTT.

This clone came up many times. This chain uses TRBV4-2 with TRBJ2-7, with 11 bases matching TRBD2. V gave up 0 bases and J gave up 4 bases; unmatched junction bases: 5. Germline values: CDR1 LGHNA, CDR2 YNFKEQ. The CDR3 has 16 amino acids. The CDR3 DNA is TGTGCCAGCAGCCAAGACGAAGGGACTAGCGGTTACGAGCAGTACTTC. It codes for CASSQDEGTSGYEQYF.

J is TRBJ2-7 and V is TRBV3-1, with D perhaps TRBD1 or TRBD2 (5 bases each). Deletions cut 3 bases from V and 9 bases from J, with 12 bases between. The CDR3 covers 12 residues. The germline V gene has CDR1 LGHDT and CDR2 YNNKEL (reference sequence). The CDR3 coding sequence is TGTGCCAGCAGCCAGGGTGGGGGTACGCAGTACTTC. Translated, it gives CASSQGGGTQYF.

This clone was found many times. At one of its ends the junction is not consistent with the germline gene, which may arise from a read error. DNA for the CDR3: TGTGCCAGCACAACTCCCGGGGCCGGGAAGCTGTTTTTT. It translates to CASTTPGAGKLFF. This chain connects TRBV2 to TRBJ2-2; D is possibly TRBD1 or TRBD2 (5 bases each). CDR3 size: 13 residues. The germline gives CDR1 SNHLY, CDR2 FYNNEI.

Comment on this clone: At one end, the junction sequence differs from germline, possibly due to a read error. Here the CDR3 DNA reads TGTGCCAGCAGTTCATTATTGAACACTGAAGATTTCTTT. Translation gives CASSSLLNTEDFF. The chain joins TRBV6-9 to TRBJ1-1, with D unclear. CDR1 is MNHGY and CDR2 is SVAAGI in the germline V gene. The length of the CDR3 is 13 residues.

This clone was seen a handful of times. V gene TRBV10-3 combines with J gene TRBJ2-7; 8 bases line up with TRBD2. Per germline, CDR1 ENHRY and CDR2 SYGVKD. This CDR3 has 13 residues. Trimming removed 6 bases from V and 3 bases from J; junction bases left unmatched: 4. Here the CDR3 DNA reads TGTGCCATCAGAGGTAGCGGGAACTACGAGCAGTACTTC. Amino acids: CAIRGSGNYEQYF.

This clone was observed at least ten times. The V and J genes are TRBV11-2 and TRBJ2-5, with a possible D match to TRBD2 (5 bases). The V end lost 2 bases, the J end lost 2 bases, and 12 bases lay between the germline ends. In germline, CDR1 is SGHAT, CDR2 FQNNGV. This CDR3 is 15 amino acids long. In nucleotides, the CDR3 is TGTGCCAGCAGCTTATACGCGGGTGTTCAAGAGACCCAGTACTTC. It specifies CASSLYAGVQETQYF. Together with reference TRBV11-2 and TRBJ2-5, the CDR3 gives the full variable domain: EAGVAQSPRYKIIEKRQSVAFWCNPISGHATLYWYQQILGQGPKLLIQFQNNGVVDDSQLPKDRFSAERLKGVDSTLKIQPAKLEDSAVYLCASSLYAGVQETQYFGPGTRLLVL.

This clone turned up a few times. At one boundary the junction diverges from the germline segment, which might be a read error. The chain recombines TRBV6-1 with TRBJ2-3; maybe TRBD1 (6 bases). From germline, CDR1 is MNHNS and CDR2 SASEGT. The CDR3 runs 16 residues. The CDR3 sequence is CASSDTGTQITDMQYF. In DNA form, the CDR3 reads TGTGCCAGCAGTGACACCGGGACACAGATCACAGATATGCAGTATTTT.

This clone was seen ten or more times. The rearrangement links TRBV9 to TRBJ2-7, with D perhaps TRBD1 or TRBD2 (5 bases each). Trimming took 7 bases from V and 3 from J, leaving 20 bases between them. The CDR3 covers 15 residues. Germline lookup yields CDR1 SGDLS and CDR2 YYNGEE. The CDR3 region has the DNA TGTGCCAGCCCGGAGAAGTCGGGGCGAGTCTACGAGCAGTACTTC. It encodes CASPEKSGRVYEQYF.

With respect to this clone: A single base separates this from a much larger clone, so it may be a read error. This CDR3 is also generated by other DNA sequences in the sample. The chain is built from TRBV20-1 and TRBJ2-4, with 8 bases fitting TRBD1. The V gene's germline CDR1 is DFQATT and CDR2 SNEGSKA (reference sequence). The CDR3 covers 16 residues. The CDR3 spells CSAREYETGVKNIQYF. CDR3 nucleotide sequence: TGCAGTGCTAGAGAATACGAGACAGGGGTCAAAAACATTCAGTATTTC.

As concerns this clone: The conserved phenylalanine or tryptophan normally closing the CDR3 is absent here, so this likely arose from a read error. This rearrangement joins TRBV4-2 to TRBJ2-7; 11 positions match TRBD1. Germline CDR1 is LGHNA and CDR2 is YNFKEQ. The CDR3 runs to 17 residues. The V segment lost 0 bases and the J segment 5 bases; nucleotides outside the gene matches: 9. The CDR3 spells CASSQDGPGQGVHEQYL. For the CDR3, the DNA is TGTGCCAGCAGCCAAGATGGACCGGGACAGGGGGTTCACGAGCAGTACTTA.

Of note for this clone: It may be a read error: a sequence one base away is much more abundant. The same CDR3 also results from other DNA sequences found in this sample. The chain links TRBV5-4 to TRBJ1-1, with TRBD1 as a possible D gene (5 bases). Germline V gene data show CDR1 as SGHNT and CDR2 as YYREEE (reference sequence). V dropped 4 bases and J dropped 3 bases, with 13 bases sitting between them. This CDR3 contains 14 residues. The CDR3 reads CASSPKGPYTEAFF. The CDR3 DNA reads as TGTGCCAGCAGCCCTAAGGGGCCTTACACTGAAGCTTTCTTT.

By proportion, this clone is medium-sized (0.01 to 0.1%). V is TRBV6-4 and J is TRBJ2-1; 10 bases fit TRBD2. CDR1 is MRHNA and CDR2 is SNTAGT in the germline V gene. The J segment lost 5 bases and the V segment lost 3 bases, leaving 1 base of the junction unmatched. The CDR3 has 14 amino acids. The CDR3 nucleotides read TGTGCCAGCAGTGAAGCGGGGGGGCACAATGAGCAGTTCTTC. Its translation: CASSEAGGHNEQFF.

There are many counts of this clone. The gene calls are TRBV18 and TRBJ1-5; D not resolved. Germline CDR1 reads KGHSH; CDR2 reads LQKENI. The CDR3 sequence is 17 residues long. Between the trimmed V and J ends, which lost 5 bases and 4 bases, there was a span of 21 bases. The CDR3: CASSTNQALWGNQPQHF. In DNA form, the CDR3 reads TGTGCCAGCTCAACCAATCAGGCCTTGTGGGGTAATCAGCCCCAGCATTTT.

This clone has ten or more counts. The rearrangement links TRBV5-1 to TRBJ1-5; perhaps TRBD1 as D (6 bases). The germline V gene encodes CDR1 SGHRS and CDR2 YFSETQ. The CDR3 totals 19 residues. Trimming shortened V by 0 bases and J by 2 bases, and 21 bases separated the two germline ends. DNA for the CDR3: TGCGCCAGCAGCTTGGAGATACAGGGAGGCGGCAGCGGCAATCAGCCCCAGCATTTT. Protein: CASSLEIQGGGSGNQPQHF.

A few counts support this clone. The CDR3 DNA sequence: TGTGCCACCAGCAGAGATCTAGGTACATGGGCCTACGAGCAGTACTTC. It codes for CATSRDLGTWAYEQYF. The chain couples TRBV15 to TRBJ2-7; D is ambiguous. This CDR3 comprises 16 residues. CDR1 and CDR2 (germline): LNHNV, YYDKDF (reference sequence). The V end lost 0 bases, the J end lost 2 bases, and 14 bases lay between the germline ends.

This clone was seen ten or more times. J is TRBJ1-2 and V is TRBV9, with D perhaps matching TRBD1 (5 bases). This CDR3 is built from 12 residues. V dropped 5 bases and J dropped 8 bases, with 13 bases sitting between them. Germline CDR1 and CDR2: SGDLS and YYNGEE. The CDR3 here is CASSRGRGGYTF. The CDR3 DNA reads as TGTGCCAGCAGTAGGGGACGGGGCGGCTACACCTTC.

This clone showed up just a few times. The V and J genes are TRBV6-5 and TRBJ1-2; 9 bases map to TRBD1. The V gene's germline CDR1 is MNHEY and CDR2 SVGAGI. The CDR3 loop spans 16 amino acids. The V and J ends lost 2 bases and 6 bases, in that order; junction bases with no gene match: 10. The CDR3 here is CASSYPQDRGDHGYTF. The CDR3, as DNA: TGTGCCAGCAGTTACCCACAGGACAGGGGTGACCATGGCTACACCTTC.

This clone was observed at least ten times. The chain employs TRBV28 and TRBJ1-2; no reliable D call. The CDR3 has 15 amino acids. Trimming pared 7 bases from V and 2 bases from J, leaving 17 bases between. Germline CDR1 MDHEN, CDR2 SYDVKM. CDR3 nucleotide sequence: TGTGCCAGCATCCCCCTCGGCGGCAGAAACTATGGCTACACCTTC. It encodes CASIPLGGRNYGYTF.

Only a few counts were recorded for this clone. A read error is possible here, since a much larger clone lies one base away. The gene calls are TRBV29-1 and TRBJ2-3; D unclear. CDR3 size: 12 residues. Germline V gene data show CDR1 as SQVTM and CDR2 as ANQGSEA. The V gene lost 3 bases and the J gene lost 2 bases, with 6 bases spanning the gap. Here the CDR3 DNA reads TGCAGCGTTGAGCTGGCCACAGATACGCAGTATTTT. Its protein is CSVELATDTQYF.

Many counts were recorded for this clone. The chain carries TRBV5-4 and TRBJ1-3; D gene uncertain. Germline V gene sequence: CDR1 SGHNT, CDR2 YYREEE (reference sequence). This CDR3 has 14 residues. V lost 1 base to trimming and J lost 0 bases, with 5 bases between them. The CDR3 coding sequence is TGTGCCAGCAGCTTGCCCGGCTCTGGAAACACCATATATTTT. Its translation: CASSLPGSGNTIYF.

At least ten counts were recorded for this clone. The V gene is TRBV7-2, the J gene TRBJ2-7; D is possibly TRBD1 (6 bases). Germline V lookup: CDR1 SGHTA, CDR2 FQGNSA. This CDR3 region has 15 residues. Trimming removed 3 bases at V and 2 bases at J, with 14 bases between. The chain's CDR3 is CASSLGARDTYEQYF. The CDR3, as DNA: TGTGCCAGCAGCTTGGGGGCCAGGGACACCTACGAGCAGTACTTC.

The chain links TRBV6-2 or TRBV6-3 to TRBJ1-2; D not certain. V was cut by 6 bases and J by 3 bases, with 20 bases left in between. Per the germline V gene, CDR1 is MNHEY and CDR2 is SVGEGT. The CDR3 is made up of 16 amino acids. Here the CDR3 reads CASSQMLDAVDYGYTF. The CDR3 DNA reads TGTGCCAGCAGCCAAATGCTCGATGCGGTTGACTATGGCTACACCTTC.

The sample holds many counts of this clone. A read error may explain this, as a much larger clone is one base away. The rearrangement links TRBV6-1 to TRBJ1-2; D unresolved. V dropped 3 bases and J dropped 4 bases, with 18 bases sitting between them. The CDR3 extends over 16 amino acids. Per the germline V gene, CDR1 is MNHNS and CDR2 is SASEGT. Here the CDR3 DNA reads TGTGCCAGCAGTGACGCGCTGGGAGAGGGAAGCTATGGCTACACCTTC. This gives the protein CASSDALGEGSYGYTF.

This clone was picked up a small number of times. The rearrangement joins TRBV6-2 or TRBV6-3 to TRBJ1-2; weak D call: TRBD1 (6 bases). V was trimmed by 6 bases and J by 4 bases, leaving 9 bases between them. The CDR3 loop spans 12 amino acids. The germline V gene encodes CDR1 MNHEY and CDR2 SVGEGT. The CDR3 region is CASRQGTYGYTF. The DNA of the CDR3 is TGTGCCAGCAGACAGGGTACCTATGGCTACACCTTC.

This clone was counted ten times or more. Possible read error: a much larger clone is one base away. This chain connects TRBV5-1 to TRBJ2-1; 12 bases match TRBD2. The CDR3 totals 16 residues. The germline V gene has CDR1 SGHRS and CDR2 YFSETQ. This chain's CDR3 is CASSGLAGFSYNGQFF. CDR3 nucleotide sequence: TGCGCCAGCAGTGGACTAGCGGGATTCTCCTACAATGGGCAGTTCTTC.

This clone showed up many times. The chain is built from TRBV5-1 and TRBJ2-5, with TRBD2 matching over 8 bases. Losses at the gene ends were 2 bases for V and 5 bases for J; bases not matched to a gene: 8. The germline V gene encodes CDR1 SGHRS and CDR2 YFSETQ. CDR3 length: 15 residues. This CDR3 is CASSFGGATHETQYF. The CDR3 DNA follows: TGCGCCAGCAGCTTCGGGGGGGCGACGCATGAGACCCAGTACTTC.

This clone came up many times. The chain couples TRBV24-1 to TRBJ1-2; 8 nucleotides line up with TRBD1. Unmatched junction bases numbered 9, after V lost 0 bases and J lost 7 bases. This CDR3 region has 16 residues. Germline loops: CDR1 KGHDR, CDR2 SFDVKD. The CDR3 sequence: CATSDLNAGGPGGYTF. DNA of the CDR3: TGTGCCACCAGTGATTTGAATGCAGGGGGCCCCGGTGGCTACACCTTC.

This chain connects TRBV2 to TRBJ1-5; D ambiguous. Germline V gene data show CDR1 as SNHLY and CDR2 as FYNNEI. The CDR3 is 16 residues long. CDR3 in amino acids: CFSSESGGTIYQPQHF. DNA for the CDR3: TGTTTCAGCAGTGAATCGGGAGGAACCATTTATCAGCCCCAGCATTTT.